This TCR beta chain was recorded in a study of blood T cells in healthy people across ages. On the study more broadly: Every two T cells gave about one barcoded beta molecule via template switching.

Study-wide points: With age, beta diversity per million T cells declined roughly linearly, significantly by around 43.

Turning to this clonotype: What it binds is not known.

Alongside a J-beta primer mix, a sample-barcoded 5' primer served in a second PCR lasting 7 to 11 cycles. Samples each returned at least 2.5 million CDR3-containing paired-end reads. TCRdb re-analysed the 5' RACE reads in MiXCR, keeping a single row per CDR3 protein. The table has hundreds of thousands of distinct CDR3 sequences, 40% to 50% seen once. The study recruited healthy Caucasian donors from Russia who were aged about 6 to 90. The clonotype comes from a man aged 60-69 years in good health. Input material: blood.

CDR3 in amino acids: CAWSGMLGSTDTQYF. DNA of the CDR3: TGTGCCTGGAGTGGAATGCTTGGAAGCACAGATACGCAGTATTTT. The V call is TRBV30, the J call TRBJ2-3, with D hard to call. This CDR3 region has 15 residues. Germline V CDR1 and CDR2: GTSNPN, SVGIG (reference sequence). Trimming pared 1 base from V and 0 bases from J, leaving 11 bases between. The full variable domain, in which reference TRBV30 and TRBJ2-3 provide the parts outside the CDR3, is SQTIHQWPATLVQPVGSPLSLECTVEGTSNPNLYWYRQAAGRGLQLLFYSVGIGQISSEVPQNLSASRPQDRQFILSSKKLLLSDSGFYLCAWSGMLGSTDTQYFGPGTRLTVL.